This passage covers 14 T cell receptor beta chains from one sample sequenced in a study of cytomegalovirus exposure and HLA in healthy donors. Both 60 Vbeta primers and 13 Jbeta primers went into the PCR. Clones were sequenced by immunoSEQ multiplex PCR, and TCRdb holds only the in-frame ones, with some missing. The table has nearly 110,000 clones, 65% to 85% seen once. What was sequenced was PBMCs. Every receptor here comes from a man in his late teens or twenties in good health and CMV-seronegative.

The chain uses TRBV19 and TRBJ2-7; 8 nucleotides match TRBD2. Germline loops: CDR1 LNHDA, CDR2 SQIVND (reference sequence). The CDR3 runs 14 residues. The trim removed 10 bases at V and 4 bases at J, leaving 12 bases unmatched. As DNA, the CDR3 is TGTGCCACCTCACAGGGTAGCGGGGCATACGAGCAGTACTTC. Protein product: CATSQGSGAYEQYF.

The chain is built from TRBV5-1 and TRBJ2-2; 11 bases line up with TRBD1. V shed 3 bases, J shed 6 bases, and the junction held 1 base outside the gene matches. This CDR3 is built from 14 residues. Germline V gene data show CDR1 as SGHRS and CDR2 as YFSETQ. CDR3 amino acids: CASSSGQGAGELFF. DNA for the CDR3: TGCGCCAGCAGCTCGGGACAGGGGGCCGGGGAGCTGTTTTTT.

This clone was recorded only once. V usage is TRBV6-4 and J usage is TRBJ2-1; 13 positions match TRBD2. CDR1 MRHNA and CDR2 SNTAGT come from the germline V gene. This CDR3 has 16 amino acids. J lost 10 bases, V lost 4 bases, and 10 bases had no gene match. The CDR3 sequence: CASSATLAGGPEEQFF. CDR3 sequence (DNA): TGTGCCAGCAGTGCAACACTAGCGGGGGGGCCTGAGGAGCAGTTCTTC.

The CDR3 sequence: CASSLELLSYNEQFF. The CDR3 DNA reads TGTGCCAGCAGCTTAGAACTGCTCTCCTACAATGAGCAGTTCTTC. This chain links TRBV7-6 with TRBJ2-1; D remains unclear. Germline CDR1 and CDR2: SGHVS and FNYEAQ. Trimming left V 1 base short and J 0 bases short, with 7 bases between. This CDR3 has 15 residues.

The chain recombines TRBV28 with TRBJ1-3; D gene ambiguous. The CDR3 sequence is 14 residues long. The V end was cut by 8 bases, the J end by 0 bases, with 11 bases between. The V gene's germline CDR1 is MDHEN and CDR2 SYDVKM. In DNA, the CDR3 is TGTGCCAGCCGAGAACAGATCTCTGGAAACACCATATATTTT. Its translation is CASREQISGNTIYF.

This clone was detected a few times. The chain joins TRBV5-1 to TRBJ2-5; 7 bases fit TRBD1. Looked up from germline, CDR1 is SGHRS and CDR2 is YFSETQ. This CDR3 is 14 amino acids long. The V gene end was trimmed by 7 bases and the J gene end by 7 bases; junction bases not matched to a gene: 13. CDR3: CASHREGGPGTQYF. The CDR3, as DNA: TGCGCCAGCCACCGGGAAGGGGGCCCTGGGACCCAGTACTTC.

On this clone: The germline gene is not matched at one end of the junction; a read error may be the cause. This chain links TRBV5-6 with TRBJ1-1; 7 bases are shared with TRBD1. This CDR3 is 13 amino acids long. Germline V gives CDR1 SGHDT, CDR2 YYEEEE. CDR3 sequence reads: CASSLDRLTEAFF. The CDR3 region has the DNA TGTGCCAGCAGTTTGGACAGGCTCACTGAAGCTTTCTTT.

The genes are TRBV19 and TRBJ2-7, with a possible D match to TRBD1 (6 bases). Germline assignment: CDR1 LNHDA and CDR2 SQIVND (reference sequence). The CDR3 is 14 residues long. Trimming cost V 3 bases and J 3 bases, with 12 bases left between them. This chain's CDR3 is CASSITQGSYEQYF. The CDR3 nucleotides are TGTGCCAGTAGTATCACACAGGGTAGCTACGAGCAGTACTTC.

The rearrangement joins TRBV5-4 to TRBJ2-5, with a tentative D call TRBD1 (6 bases). CDR3 length equals 15 residues. V was pared by 0 bases and J by 5 bases, with 14 bases between. The germline V gene has CDR1 SGHNT and CDR2 YYREEE (reference sequence). The CDR3 sequence is CASSLAPRGTETQYF. For the CDR3, the DNA is TGTGCCAGCAGCTTGGCGCCCAGGGGTACGGAGACCCAGTACTTC.

V usage is TRBV6-5 and J usage is TRBJ1-6; D remains ambiguous. Looked up from germline, CDR1 is MNHEY and CDR2 is SVGAGI. This CDR3 is built from 13 residues. Deletions cut 5 bases from V and 10 bases from J, with 12 bases between. The CDR3 sequence is CASSESTPSPLHF. The CDR3 DNA is TGTGCCAGCAGTGAGTCCACCCCCTCACCCCTCCACTTT.

This clone was counted once. The chain recombines TRBV6-6 with TRBJ2-1, with 7 positions matching TRBD2. Trimming cost V 9 bases and J 0 bases; bases outside gene matches: 5. CDR1 and CDR2 (germline): MNHNY, SVGAGI (reference sequence). This CDR3 contains 14 residues. The CDR3 coding sequence is TGTGCCAGGGAGTGCGGGAGCTCCTACAATGAGCAGTTCTTC. Translated: CARECGSSYNEQFF.

V and J are TRBV11-2 and TRBJ1-1; 9 nucleotides line up with TRBD1. Germline V gene sequence: CDR1 SGHAT, CDR2 FQNNGV. Trimming cost V 4 bases and J 3 bases; bases outside gene matches: 6. CDR3 size: 15 residues. CDR3: CASSSFTGGHTEAFF. Here the CDR3 DNA reads TGTGCCAGCAGCTCTTTCACAGGGGGCCACACTGAAGCTTTCTTT.

This chain links TRBV5-1 with TRBJ2-1; possible D gene TRBD2, 6 bases. In germline, CDR1 is SGHRS, CDR2 YFSETQ. The length of the CDR3 is 12 residues. The V gene lost 1 base and the J gene lost 10 bases, with 9 bases spanning the gap. CDR3 DNA: TGCGCCAGCAGCTTGCGGGACTCGGAGCAGTTCTTC. Protein product: CASSLRDSEQFF.

The chain couples TRBV7-9 to TRBJ1-6, with D uncertain. The germline gives CDR1 SEHNR, CDR2 FQNEAQ (reference sequence). The CDR3 spans 14 residues. V dropped 2 bases and J dropped 7 bases, with 9 bases sitting between them. CDR3 DNA sequence: TGTGCCAGCAGCTTATTAGCTGGAAATTCACCCCTCCACTTT. Translated, it gives CASSLLAGNSPLHF.